These T cell receptor beta chains were read from a single sample in a study of a mutant IDH1 vaccine in newly diagnosed glioma. Sequencing used immunoSEQ multiplex PCR; TCRdb keeps in-frame clones, though not all of them. The table has around 84,000 clones, roughly 77% seen once. No antigen is known for these receptors. The sequencing here drew on PBMCs, taken from a glioma patient whose treatment included an IDH1 peptide vaccine. Every receptor here comes from a man aged 35-49 years with glioma. CDR3s include the opening cysteine and the closing phenylalanine or tryptophan. Size is stated for part of the rows, as once, few or many counts, or as a class when the clone is expanded.

j_gene	v_gene	abundance	CDR3aa
TRBJ1-1	TRBV19	.	CASRHRGNTEAFF
TRBJ1-6	TRBV6-5	few	CASSHRVSPLHF
TRBJ1-6	TRBV7-2	.	CASSLYGGLLRPLHF
TRBJ2-4	TRBV5-4	.	CASSHPPWGVLNIQYF
TRBJ2-1	TRBV12-5	.	CASGLVPGGSSYNEQFF
TRBJ2-7	TRBV9	.	CASSVGGGAYEQYF
TRBJ2-2	TRBV5-1	once	CASSLALLAGGNTGELFF
TRBJ1-6	TRBV14	many	CASSQGQGINSPLHF
TRBJ2-3	TRBV6-5	.	CASSSSGGRGDTQYF
TRBJ2-5	TRBV5-8	.	CASSLLGPVQETQYF
TRBJ1-5	TRBV7-2	.	CASSPQVSQPQHF
TRBJ2-3	TRBV29-1	.	CSVGQGVGDTQYF
TRBJ1-6	TRBV5-4	.	CASSLFFRGQSNSPLHF
TRBJ2-1	TRBV21-1	.	CASSFPGQGFNEQFF
TRBJ1-1	TRBV19	.	CASSIDQRGPEAFF
TRBJ2-7	TRBV5-5	.	CASSLATEYYEQYF
TRBJ2-7	TRBV5-4	once	CATNGQTYEQYF
TRBJ2-3	TRBV5-4	.	CASSFRPNTDTQYF
TRBJ2-1	TRBV27	.	CASWSGPGQFF
TRBJ2-1	TRBV9	.	CASSVWYGGPTYNEQFF
TRBJ1-5	TRBV19	.	CASRTDRSSNQPQHF
TRBJ2-1	TRBV18	once	CASSKTGVGNEQFF